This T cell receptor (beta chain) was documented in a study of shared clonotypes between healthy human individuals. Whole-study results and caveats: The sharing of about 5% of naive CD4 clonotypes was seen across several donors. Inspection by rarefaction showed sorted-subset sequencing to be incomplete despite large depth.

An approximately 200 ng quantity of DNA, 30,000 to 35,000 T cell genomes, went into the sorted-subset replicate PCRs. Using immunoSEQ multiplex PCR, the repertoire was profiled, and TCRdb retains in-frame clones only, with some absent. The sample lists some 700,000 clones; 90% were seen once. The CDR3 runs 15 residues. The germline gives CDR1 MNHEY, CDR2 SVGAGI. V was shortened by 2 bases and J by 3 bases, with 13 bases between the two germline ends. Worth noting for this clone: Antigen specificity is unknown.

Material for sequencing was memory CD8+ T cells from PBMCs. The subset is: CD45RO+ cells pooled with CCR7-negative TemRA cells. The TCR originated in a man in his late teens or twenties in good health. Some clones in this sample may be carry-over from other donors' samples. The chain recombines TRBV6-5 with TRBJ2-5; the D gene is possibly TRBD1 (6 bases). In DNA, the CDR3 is TGTGCCAGCAGTTACAACAGGGCAGGGAAAGAGACCCAGTACTTC. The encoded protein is CASSYNRAGKETQYF.